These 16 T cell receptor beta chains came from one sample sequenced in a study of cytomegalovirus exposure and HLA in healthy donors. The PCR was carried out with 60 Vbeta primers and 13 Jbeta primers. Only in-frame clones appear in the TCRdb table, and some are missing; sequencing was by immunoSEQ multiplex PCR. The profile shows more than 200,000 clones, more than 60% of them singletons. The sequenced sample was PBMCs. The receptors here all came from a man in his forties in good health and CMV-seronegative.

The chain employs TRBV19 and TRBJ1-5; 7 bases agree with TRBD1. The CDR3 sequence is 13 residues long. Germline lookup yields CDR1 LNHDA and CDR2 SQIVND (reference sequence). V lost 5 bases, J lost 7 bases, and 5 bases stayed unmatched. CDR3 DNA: TGTGCCAGTAGTGGAACAGGGGTGCAGCCCCAGCATTTT. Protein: CASSGTGVQPQHF.

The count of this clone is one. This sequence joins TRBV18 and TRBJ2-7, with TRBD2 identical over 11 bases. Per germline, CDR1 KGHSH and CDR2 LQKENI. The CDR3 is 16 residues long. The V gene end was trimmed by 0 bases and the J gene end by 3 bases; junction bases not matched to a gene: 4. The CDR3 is CASSPPELAGGYEQYF. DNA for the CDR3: TGTGCCAGCTCACCACCGGAGCTAGCGGGAGGCTACGAGCAGTACTTC.

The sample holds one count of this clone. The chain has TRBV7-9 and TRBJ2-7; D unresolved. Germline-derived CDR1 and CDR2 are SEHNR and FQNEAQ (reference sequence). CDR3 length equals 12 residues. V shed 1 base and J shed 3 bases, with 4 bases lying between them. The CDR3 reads CASSLVHYEQYF. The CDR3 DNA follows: TGTGCCAGCAGCTTAGTCCACTACGAGCAGTACTTC.

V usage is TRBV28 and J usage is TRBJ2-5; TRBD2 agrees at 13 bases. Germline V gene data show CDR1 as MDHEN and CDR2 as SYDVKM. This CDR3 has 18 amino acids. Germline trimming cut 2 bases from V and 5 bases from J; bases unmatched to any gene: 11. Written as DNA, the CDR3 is TGTGCCAGCAGTTTAGGTTTGACTAGCGGGAGGAGAAGGGAGACCCAGTACTTC. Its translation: CASSLGLTSGRRRETQYF.

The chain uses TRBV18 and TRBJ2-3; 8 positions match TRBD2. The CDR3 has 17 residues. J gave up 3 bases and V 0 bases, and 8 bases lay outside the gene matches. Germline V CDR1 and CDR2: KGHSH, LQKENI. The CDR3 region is CASSPPDFGGATDTQYF. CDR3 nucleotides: TGTGCCAGCTCACCACCGGATTTCGGGGGGGCGACAGATACGCAGTATTTT.

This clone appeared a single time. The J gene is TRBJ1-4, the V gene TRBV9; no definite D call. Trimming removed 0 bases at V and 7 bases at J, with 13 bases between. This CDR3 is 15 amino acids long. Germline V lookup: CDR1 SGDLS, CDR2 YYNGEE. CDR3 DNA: TGTGCCAGCAGCGTAGCTACGACACCCCTTGAAAAACTGTTTTTT. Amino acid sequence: CASSVATTPLEKLFF.

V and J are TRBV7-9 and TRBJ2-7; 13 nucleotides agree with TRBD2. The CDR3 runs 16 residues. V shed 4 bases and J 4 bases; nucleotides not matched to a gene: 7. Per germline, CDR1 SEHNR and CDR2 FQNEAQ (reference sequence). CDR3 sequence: CASSSRLTSGGYEQYF. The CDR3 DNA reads TGTGCCAGCAGCTCACGTCTGACTAGCGGGGGGTACGAGCAGTACTTC.

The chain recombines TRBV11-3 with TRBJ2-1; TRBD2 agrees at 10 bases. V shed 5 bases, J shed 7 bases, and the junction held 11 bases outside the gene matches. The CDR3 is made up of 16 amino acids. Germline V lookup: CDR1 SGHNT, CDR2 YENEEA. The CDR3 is CASSLRTSGPRNEQFF. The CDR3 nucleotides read TGTGCCAGCAGCCTACGGACTAGCGGCCCGAGGAATGAGCAGTTCTTC.

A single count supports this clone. CDR3 sequence reads: CASSLGQSYGYTF. The DNA for the CDR3 is TGTGCCAGCAGCCTGGGACAGAGCTATGGCTACACCTTC. V usage is TRBV7-3 and J usage is TRBJ1-2, with 7 bases aligning to TRBD1. CDR3 length: 13 residues. With 5 bases clipped from V and 4 bases from J, the junction kept 4 bases outside the gene matches. Germline assignment: CDR1 SGHTA and CDR2 FQGTGA.

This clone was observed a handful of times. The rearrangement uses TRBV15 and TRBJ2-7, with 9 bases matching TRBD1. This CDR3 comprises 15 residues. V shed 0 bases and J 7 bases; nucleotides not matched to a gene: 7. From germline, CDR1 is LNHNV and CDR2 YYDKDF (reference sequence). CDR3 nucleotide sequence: TGTGCCACCAGCAGAGATCAACAGGGGGCCCGAGAGCAGTACTTC. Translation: CATSRDQQGAREQYF.

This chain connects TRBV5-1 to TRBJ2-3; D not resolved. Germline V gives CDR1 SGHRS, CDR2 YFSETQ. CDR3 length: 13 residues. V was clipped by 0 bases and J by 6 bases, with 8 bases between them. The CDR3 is CASSLEASDTQYF. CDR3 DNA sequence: TGCGCCAGCAGCTTGGAAGCGAGTGATACGCAGTATTTT.

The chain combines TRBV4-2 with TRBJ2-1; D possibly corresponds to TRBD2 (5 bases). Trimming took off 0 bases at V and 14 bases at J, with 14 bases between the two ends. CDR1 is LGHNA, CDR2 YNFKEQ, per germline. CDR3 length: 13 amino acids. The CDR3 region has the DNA TGTGCCAGCAGCCAAGATCCAAGGACTCCCGAGTTCTTC. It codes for CASSQDPRTPEFF.

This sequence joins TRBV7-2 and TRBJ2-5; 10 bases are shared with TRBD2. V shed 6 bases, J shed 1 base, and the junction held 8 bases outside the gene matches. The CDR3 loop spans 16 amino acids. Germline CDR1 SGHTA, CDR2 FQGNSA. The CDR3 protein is CASRLTSGGVQETQYF. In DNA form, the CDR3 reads TGTGCCAGCAGACTCACCAGCGGGGGGGTCCAAGAGACCCAGTACTTC.

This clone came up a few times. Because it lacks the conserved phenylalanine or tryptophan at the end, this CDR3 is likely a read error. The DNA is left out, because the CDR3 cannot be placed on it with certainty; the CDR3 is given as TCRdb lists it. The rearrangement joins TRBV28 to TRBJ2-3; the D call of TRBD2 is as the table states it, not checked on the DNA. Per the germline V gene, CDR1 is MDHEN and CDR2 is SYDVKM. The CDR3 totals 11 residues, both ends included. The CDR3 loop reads CASSLGLWWEA.

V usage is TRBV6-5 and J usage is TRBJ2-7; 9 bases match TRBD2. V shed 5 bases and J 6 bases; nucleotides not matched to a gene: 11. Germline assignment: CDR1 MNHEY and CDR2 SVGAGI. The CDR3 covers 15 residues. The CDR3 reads CASSSSVAGVIEQYF. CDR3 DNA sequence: TGTGCCAGCAGTAGCTCTGTAGCGGGAGTTATCGAGCAGTACTTC.

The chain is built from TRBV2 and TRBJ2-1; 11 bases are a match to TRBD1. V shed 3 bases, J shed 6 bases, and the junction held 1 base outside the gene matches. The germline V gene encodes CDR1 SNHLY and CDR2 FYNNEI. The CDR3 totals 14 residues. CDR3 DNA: TGTGCCAGCAGTGAGGACAGGGGGCCCAATGAGCAGTTCTTC. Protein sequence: CASSEDRGPNEQFF.